A selection of T cell receptor beta chains follows, all from one sample in a study of T cell changes during pregnancy in multiple sclerosis. Sequencing was performed with immunoSEQ multiplex PCR; in TCRdb, only in-frame clones are kept and a portion is missing. The table records more than 45,000 clones, around 94% of them present only once. The source material was CD4+ T cells from peripheral blood mononuclear cells, sampled in the second trimester of pregnancy. The receptors come from a female donor with multiple sclerosis, enrolled in a pregnancy study. Both conserved end residues are part of each CDR3. Each record gives: clone size, D gene, J gene, V gene, CDR3 DNA, CDR3 protein. D genes are given only for firm matches. The size field is filled for only some rows; it gives once, few, many or a size class.

. . TRBJ2-3 TRBV7-3 TGTGCCAGCAGCTTAATAGGGCAGGGAGGTGCAGATACGCAGTATTTT CASSLIGQGGADTQYF
. TRBD1 TRBJ1-5 TRBV30 TGTGCCTGGAACCGGGACAGGGGATTAAAGCCCCAGCATTTT CAWNRDRGLKPQHF
. . TRBJ1-6 TRBV5-6 TGTGCCAGCAGCGGCGGGAGCTCCTATAATTCACCCCTCCACTTT CASSGGSSYNSPLHF
. . TRBJ2-5 TRBV18 TGTGCCAGCTCACCACCAATTAAAGAGACCCAGTACTTC CASSPPIKETQYF
. . TRBJ2-4 TRBV19 TGTGCCAGTAGTCCCCGGGGAGGAATAGCCAAAAACATTCAGTACTTC CASSPRGGIAKNIQYF
. TRBD1 TRBJ2-3 TRBV5-4 TGTGCCAGCAGCATAAAGACAGGGGGCCTCACAGATACGCAGTATTTT CASSIKTGGLTDTQYF
. . TRBJ1-2 TRBV9 TGTGCCAGCAGCAATGACAGGAACTATGGCTACACCTTC CASSNDRNYGYTF
. . TRBJ1-5 TRBV19 TGTGCCAGTAGTATAGAAAGGGGTCAGCCCCAGCATTTT CASSIERGQPQHF
. TRBD2 TRBJ2-2 TRBV7-2 TGTGCCAGCAGCTCCTCGACTAGCGCGAACACCGGGGAGCTGTTTTTT CASSSSTSANTGELFF
. TRBD1 TRBJ1-3 TRBV5-4 TGTGCCAGCAGCTTGGGGGTCGCAGGGGGAAACTCTGGAAACACCATATATTTT CASSLGVAGGNSGNTIYF
. TRBD1 TRBJ2-3 TRBV9 TGTGCCAGCAGCACGAACGACAGGGGGCCAGATACGCAGTATTTT CASSTNDRGPDTQYF
. TRBD1 TRBJ1-1 TRBV5-4 TGTGCCAGCAGCTTGGGAGGGACAGGGTGGGCTTTCTTT CASSLGGTGWAFF
. . TRBJ1-1 TRBV6-4 TGTGCCAGCAGCCCCACGGGGGGTACTGAAGCTTTCTTT CASSPTGGTEAFF
. . TRBJ2-1 TRBV29-1 TGCAGCGTTGAAGGGGGGGTAGGCCGAGGTTACAATGAGCAGTTCTTC CSVEGGVGRGYNEQFF
. . TRBJ1-5 TRBV18 TGTGCCAGCTCACAACAGGATCAGCCCCAGCATTTT CASSQQDQPQHF
. TRBD2 TRBJ2-5 TRBV11-2 TGTGCCAGCAGCCTAAAGACTAGCGGGGGCCCGAGGGAGACCCAGTACTTC CASSLKTSGGPRETQYF
. TRBD2 TRBJ2-5 TRBV10-3 TGTGCCATCAGACCGACTAGCGGGGAGGGGGAGACCCAGTACTTC CAIRPTSGEGETQYF
. . TRBJ2-4 TRBV21-1 TGTGCCAGCAGCAAACGCAGGGATTATAACATTCAGTACTTC CASSKRRDYNIQYF
. . TRBJ1-2 TRBV7-3 TGTGCCAGCAGACCAACCGACCGGGACAGCTACACCTTC CASRPTDRDSYTF
. . TRBJ2-7 TRBV29-1 TGCAGCGTTATTAAAGGGGTAGAAGAGCAGTACTTC CSVIKGVEEQYF
. . TRBJ1-2 TRBV9 TGTGCCAGCAGCGCCGAAATTTTGACAGGCGGCTATGGCTACACCTTC CASSAEILTGGYGYTF
. TRBD2 TRBJ2-1 TRBV6-4 TGTGCCAGCAGTGACGCGGGGGGCTACAATGAGCAGTTCTTC CASSDAGGYNEQFF
few TRBD1 TRBJ2-1 TRBV6-6 TGTGCCAGCAGGGGACAGGGCCTCGATGAGCAGTTCTTC CASRGQGLDEQFF
. TRBD1 TRBJ2-7 TRBV7-9 TGTGCCAGCAGCTTATCCCCGGGACAGGGGGACCACTACGAGCAGTACTTC CASSLSPGQGDHYEQYF
. TRBD2 TRBJ2-3 TRBV7-9 TGTGCCAGCAGCTCTAGCGGGTCTAGCACAGATACGCAGTATTTT CASSSSGSSTDTQYF
. . TRBJ2-5 TRBV5-5 TGTGCCAGCAGCTTCACAGGACAAGAGACCCAGTACTTC CASSFTGQETQYF
. . TRBJ2-7 TRBV18 TGTGCCAGCTCACCGGGCGGGACAGCCTACGAGCAGTACTTC CASSPGGTAYEQYF
. TRBD1 TRBJ2-3 TRBV7-8 TGTGCCACCGACACCGACAGGGGGGAAAAAGATACGCAGTATTTT CATDTDRGEKDTQYF
. . TRBJ2-2 TRBV2 TGTGCCAGCAGTCGGACTGCGAGCACCGGGGAGCTGTTTTTT CASSRTASTGELFF
. . TRBJ1-4 TRBV5-6 TGTGCCAGCAGCCGTCCGGGGGGGTACGATGAAAAACTGTTTTTT CASSRPGGYDEKLFF
. . TRBJ2-1 TRBV4-2 TGTGCCAGCAGCCAGCTAGCGGCAGGGGGCAACAATGAGCAGTTCTTC CASSQLAAGGNNEQFF
. . TRBJ1-1 TRBV5-4 TGTGCCAGCAGCACTGAAATGAACACTGAAGCTTTCTTT CASSTEMNTEAFF
. TRBD1 TRBJ1-2 TRBV11-3 TGTGCCAGCAGCCTCGCCGGGACAGGACCCAACTATGGCTACACCTTC CASSLAGTGPNYGYTF
. . TRBJ2-7 TRBV4-3 TGCGCCAGCAGCCCAGTTCCCAGGGTAGCCGAGCAGTACTTC CASSPVPRVAEQYF
. . TRBJ2-7 TRBV7-2 TGTGCCAGCAGCTTGGCCGGAGTCTCCTACGAGCAGTACTTC CASSLAGVSYEQYF
once . TRBJ1-1 TRBV6-1 TGTGCCAGCAGTGCGGAGGCGAACACTGAAGCTTTCTTT CASSAEANTEAFF
. TRBD2 TRBJ2-1 TRBV10-3 TGTGCCATCAGTGGGCCCACGATAGCGGGTGTGGGTCGCGAGCAGTTCTTC CAISGPTIAGVGREQFF
. TRBD2 TRBJ2-3 TRBV7-2 TGTGCCAGCAGCTTTCAGAGCGGGGGGGGGCCAGATACGCAGTATTTT CASSFQSGGGPDTQYF
. TRBD1 TRBJ1-2 TRBV2 TGTGCCAGCAGGGAACCCGGGACAGTCTATGGCTACACCTTC CASREPGTVYGYTF
. TRBD2 TRBJ2-2 TRBV7-6 TGTGCCAGCAGCGGATTGGGCGGGGGGGCGAACACCGGGGAGCTGTTTTTT CASSGLGGGANTGELFF
. . TRBJ1-6 TRBV2 TGTGCCAGCAGTGAAAGGGGCGCAGTAACGAACAAAGAGTCACCCCTCCACTTT CASSERGAVTNKESPLHF
. . TRBJ2-1 TRBV29-1 TGCAGCGTTGAAGATCAGCGCGGTGAGCAGTTCTTC CSVEDQRGEQFF
. . TRBJ1-4 TRBV21-1 TGTGCCAGCAGCAAAGAACAGGGATTAAATGAAAAACTGTTTTTT CASSKEQGLNEKLFF
. TRBD1 TRBJ2-7 TRBV7-2 TGTGCCAGCAGCTTCAACCGGGACAGGGGCTCCTACGAGCAGTACTTC CASSFNRDRGSYEQYF
. TRBD1 TRBJ2-7 TRBV7-2 TGTGCCAGCAGCCGGGACAGGGCCTCATACGAGCAGTACTTC CASSRDRASYEQYF